This T cell receptor (beta chain) was recovered during a study of T cells in Graves' hyperthyroidism and ophthalmopathy. Study observations and caveats: A 13 V-J signature model discriminated ophthalmopathy versus stable hyperthyroidism.

The sample, blood from the first hyperthyroidism diagnosis, precedes any ophthalmopathy symptoms. The germline V and J ends were trimmed by 0 bases and 4 bases, with 12 bases remaining between them. The CDR3 is 15 residues long. Looked up from germline, CDR1 is MGHRA and CDR2 is YSYEKL. This clonotype has at least ten counts. Its antigen is unidentified. It was RNA transcripts that yielded the amplified TCR beta CDR3 regions. Carried out on the TCR CDR3, a first-round RT-PCR used the HTBI primer set. TCRdb reanalysed the multiplex PCR reads using MiXCR and keeps one entry per CDR3 protein. The sample carries fewer than 450,000 distinct CDR3 sequences, about a sixth recorded once.

This TCR was sampled from a woman aged 25 to 39 with Graves' hyperthyroidism that later progressed to Graves' ophthalmopathy. This chain connects TRBV4-1 to TRBJ1-1; D may be TRBD1 (5 bases). The sequenced sample consisted of blood. CDR3 in DNA: TGCGCCAGCAGCCAAGATTTGGCAGGGTCCACTGAAGCTTTCTTT. As protein: CASSQDLAGSTEAFF.